This T cell receptor (beta chain) came from a study of chemoradiotherapy in HPV16-positive cancers. General study results and limits: Only two HPV16-positive patients supplied the functional HPV-specificity definition. Candidate HPV-specific clones and E7-related TCR motifs grew in tumor during treatment. For HPV16-positive patients, expanding HPV-responsive T cells associated with longer recurrence-free survival.

This clone was detected once. Its matching antigen is unknown. Here immunoSEQ multiplex PCR was the method, and the copy in TCRdb shows in-frame clones only, minus some. Here the sample spans 25,000 to 35,000 clones, about 90% being singletons. Samples were taken several times over chemoradiotherapy. The material sequenced was blood, taken from a patient who underwent chemoradiotherapy. This receptor was obtained from a human donor with HPV-associated anogenital cancer.

Here the CDR3 reads CASSYGQGAANEKLFF. CDR3 in DNA: TGTGCCAGCAGTTACGGACAGGGGGCAGCTAATGAAAAACTGTTTTTT. The gene calls are TRBV7-6 and TRBJ1-4; 11 bases fit TRBD1. V lost 6 bases to trimming and J lost 3 bases; unmatched junction nucleotides: 6. CDR3 length equals 16 residues. Germline V gene data show CDR1 as SGHVS and CDR2 as FNYEAQ.